A single sample gave rise to the 22 T cell receptor beta chains below, sequenced in a study of identical twins. TCRdb processed the 5' RACE reads anew with MiXCR; each CDR3 protein has one entry. The top ten clones hold roughly 0.3% of a sample with 1.5 million or so distinct CDR3 sequences, 32% of them seen once. The sample taken for sequencing was cord blood. These receptors were collected from a newborn girl in good health.

The rearrangement links TRBV9 to TRBJ1-2; D is unclear. Deletions cut 7 bases from V and 4 bases from J, with 11 bases between. The CDR3 totals 12 residues. The germline CDR1 and CDR2 sequences are SGDLS and YYNGEE. The CDR3 coding sequence is TGTGCCAGCGCATCTCGTTTCTATGGCTACACCTTC. This encodes CASASRFYGYTF.

Here the CDR3 DNA reads TGCGCCAGCAGCTATTTAGCGGGGGTAAATAATGAGCAGTTCTTC. Translated, it gives CASSYLAGVNNEQFF. The genes are TRBV5-1 and TRBJ2-1, with 9 bases matching TRBD2. Germline values: CDR1 SGHRS, CDR2 YFSETQ. The CDR3 length is 15 residues. Trimming cost V 3 bases and J 7 bases; bases outside gene matches: 8.

The table lists this clonotype with a few counts. CDR3 DNA sequence: TGCGCCAGCAAAGGGGCGCCCGCAACTAATGAAAAACTGTTTTTT. This sequence encodes CASKGAPATNEKLFF. The gene calls are TRBV5-1 and TRBJ1-4; a weak D match, TRBD1 (5 bases). The CDR3 runs to 15 residues. Germline CDR1 is SGHRS and CDR2 is YFSETQ. The V gene lost 6 bases and the J gene lost 0 bases, with 12 bases spanning the gap.

This rearrangement joins TRBV24-1 to TRBJ2-1; 8 bases align to TRBD1. V trimming: 5 bases; J trimming: 4 bases; junction bases outside the gene matches: 6. Per the germline V gene, CDR1 is KGHDR and CDR2 is SFDVKD. The CDR3 covers 15 residues. The CDR3 DNA reads TGTGCCACCAGTGGGCCGGGACAGGATTACAATGAGCAGTTCTTC. It translates to CATSGPGQDYNEQFF.

This chain links TRBV27 with TRBJ2-4, with 7 nucleotides matching TRBD1. TRBJ2-7 explains the end of the DNA better; the J call may be wrong. CDR3 size: 13 residues. Germline V CDR1 and CDR2: MNHEY, SMNVEV (reference sequence). CDR3 region: CASRTQGLNEQYF. The CDR3 DNA sequence: TGTGCCAGCAGGACACAGGGGTTGAACGAGCAGTACTTC.

The rearrangement links TRBV5-1 to TRBJ2-1; D might be TRBD2 (5 bases). Trimming took off 4 bases at V and 2 bases at J, with 16 bases between the two ends. CDR1 SGHRS and CDR2 YFSETQ come from the germline V gene. The CDR3 is made up of 16 amino acids. The CDR3: CASSVLGRAAYNEQFF. The CDR3 DNA reads TGCGCCAGCAGCGTGTTAGGGCGGGCAGCCTACAATGAGCAGTTCTTC.

This clonotype was picked up a small number of times. V gene TRBV12-3 or TRBV12-4 combines with J gene TRBJ2-7; TRBD1 aligns across 10 bases. V was pared by 4 bases and J by 3 bases, with 3 bases of the junction left unmatched. The CDR3 consists of 14 residues. As DNA, the CDR3 is TGTGCCAGCAGTTCGGGACAGGGGAACTACGAGCAGTACTTC. Protein: CASSSGQGNYEQYF.

This clonotype was observed a single time. The chain recombines TRBV20-1 with TRBJ2-1; maybe TRBD1 (5 bases). The V and J ends lost 8 bases and 5 bases respectively, with 19 bases between them. This CDR3 region has 14 residues. Germline V gene sequence: CDR1 DFQATT, CDR2 SNEGSKA (reference sequence). In DNA, the CDR3 is TGCAGTTGGGCCAGGGTTGCAGTCCACAATGAGCAGTTCTTC. This codes for CSWARVAVHNEQFF.

This clonotype was seen more than once but under ten times. The V gene is TRBV5-1, the J gene TRBJ2-1; a possible D gene is TRBD2 (5 bases). In germline, CDR1 is SGHRS, CDR2 YFSETQ. V dropped 0 bases and J dropped 0 bases, with 10 bases sitting between them. The CDR3 is made up of 16 amino acids. The CDR3 DNA reads as TGCGCCAGCAGCTTGGAACCGGGAAGCTCCTACAATGAGCAGTTCTTC. This encodes CASSLEPGSSYNEQFF.

V is TRBV27 and J is TRBJ2-1; D ambiguous. The end of the DNA is better explained by TRBJ2-7, so the J call may be wrong. Germline V gene data show CDR1 as MNHEY and CDR2 as SMNVEV (reference sequence). The CDR3 totals 15 residues. The CDR3 region has the DNA TGTGCCAGCAGACAGCCCCGTGGGTCCTACAATGAGCAGTACTTC. Its translation is CASRQPRGSYNEQYF.

V and J are TRBV7-2 and TRBJ2-5, with TRBD2 matching 11 bases. Germline V gives CDR1 SGHTA, CDR2 FQGNSA. This CDR3 has 16 amino acids. The V and J ends lost 0 bases and 2 bases, in that order; junction bases with no gene match: 2. The DNA of the CDR3 is TGTGCCAGCAGCTTAGCGGTAGCGGGGGGGCAAGAGACCCAGTACTTC. Translation gives CASSLAVAGGQETQYF.

The chain combines TRBV10-3 with TRBJ2-1; 8 bases fit TRBD2. Losses at the gene ends were 5 bases for V and 8 bases for J; bases not matched to a gene: 11. This CDR3 region has 15 residues. CDR1 and CDR2 (germline): ENHRY, SYGVKD. The DNA for the CDR3 is TGTGCCATCAGTTTGAAGGGACTAGTAATCGATGAGCAGTTCTTC. Translated: CAISLKGLVIDEQFF.

This clonotype was counted a few times. The chain has TRBV7-2 and TRBJ1-2; 10 bases line up with TRBD1. CDR1 SGHTA and CDR2 FQGNSA come from the germline V gene. Germline trimming cut 5 bases from V and 4 bases from J; bases unmatched to any gene: 7. The CDR3 has 15 residues. The CDR3 region is CASSARRTGGYGYTF. CDR3 nucleotide sequence: TGTGCCAGCAGCGCCCGCAGGACAGGGGGCTATGGCTACACCTTC.

In its sample, this clonotype was seen a few times. V gene TRBV4-1 combines with J gene TRBJ2-1; 8 positions agree with TRBD2. Germline V gene data show CDR1 as MGHRA and CDR2 as YSYEKL. The CDR3 spans 15 residues. Losses at the gene ends were 0 bases for V and 8 bases for J; bases not matched to a gene: 6. Here the CDR3 reads CASSQDGRGGYEQFF. The CDR3 nucleotides read TGCGCCAGCAGCCAAGACGGACGGGGGGGATATGAGCAGTTCTTC.

V gene TRBV24-1 combines with J gene TRBJ2-2; D not resolved. The CDR3 loop spans 12 amino acids. V shed 5 bases and J shed 4 bases, with 4 bases lying between them. Per germline, CDR1 KGHDR and CDR2 SFDVKD. CDR3 in amino acids: CATSGTTGELFF. In DNA form, the CDR3 reads TGTGCCACCAGTGGGACCACCGGGGAGCTGTTTTTT.

With regard to this clonotype: Given a much more abundant clone one base away, this may be a read error. The CDR3 DNA is TGTGCCAGCAGTCGGACTAGGTGCTACAATGAGCAGTTCTTC. This gives the protein CASSRTRCYNEQFF. The chain recombines TRBV6-5 with TRBJ2-1; TRBD2 agrees at 7 bases. CDR3 length: 14 amino acids. Trimming at V came to 5 bases and at J to 3 bases, leaving 4 bases not matched to a gene. Germline values: CDR1 MNHEY, CDR2 SVGAGI.

The rearrangement uses TRBV12-3 or TRBV12-4 and TRBJ2-3, with D unclear. V lost 2 bases to trimming and J lost 1 base, with 19 bases between them. This CDR3 region has 18 residues. The chain's CDR3 is CASSLSPQIVLGTDTQYF. The CDR3 DNA reads as TGTGCCAGCAGTTTATCCCCCCAGATCGTTTTGGGCACAGATACGCAGTATTTT.

The chain employs TRBV5-8 and TRBJ1-1, with a tentative D call TRBD1 (6 bases). Trimming stripped 0 bases from V and 0 bases from J, with 15 bases between. This CDR3 contains 17 residues. Germline CDR1 SGHTS, CDR2 YDEGEE. CDR3 bases: TGTGCCAGCAGCTTGGTAGGCCGGGGGCTACTGAACACTGAAGCTTTCTTT. Its protein is CASSLVGRGLLNTEAFF.

The rearrangement joins TRBV15 to TRBJ2-2, with D unresolved. The CDR3 runs to 14 residues. The germline gives CDR1 LNHNV, CDR2 YYDKDF (reference sequence). With 1 base removed from V and 0 bases from J, the gap between germline ends came to 3 bases. Here the CDR3 DNA reads TGTGCCACCAGCAGAGGACCGAACACCGGGGAGCTGTTTTTT. This gives the protein CATSRGPNTGELFF.

This clonotype was observed a few times. The chain has TRBV5-1 and TRBJ2-7; 13 bases agree with TRBD2. V lost 4 bases to trimming and J lost 7 bases; unmatched junction nucleotides: 8. Germline CDR1 reads SGHRS; CDR2 reads YFSETQ. This CDR3 is built from 15 residues. DNA for the CDR3: TGCGCCAGCAGCCACCGGACTAGCGGGGGTTTGGAGCAGTACTTC. This codes for CASSHRTSGGLEQYF.

V is TRBV13 and J is TRBJ1-2; the D gene is possibly TRBD1 (6 bases). Trimming removed 0 bases at V and 2 bases at J, with 13 bases between. The CDR3 contains 16 residues. Germline loops: CDR1 PRHDT, CDR2 FYEKMQ (reference sequence). The CDR3 nucleotides read TGTGCCAGCAGCTTAGGCAGGGGCTACCCAAACTATGGCTACACCTTC. It is translated as CASSLGRGYPNYGYTF.

The genes are TRBV20-1 and TRBJ2-3; 8 positions match TRBD2. V lost 0 bases and J lost 10; bases outside the gene matches: 15. There are 16 residues in the CDR3. Per germline, CDR1 DFQATT and CDR2 SNEGSKA (reference sequence). The CDR3 sequence: CSARDSRLAWGSAQYF. CDR3 DNA sequence: TGCAGTGCTAGAGATTCCCGACTAGCGTGGGGGAGCGCGCAGTATTTT.